This T cell receptor beta chain was obtained from a study of human T cells and chemical hapten exposure. Turning to the study itself: After 6 days, upper back 0.01% DPC patch tests were scored.

TCRdb recomputed calls from the RACE reads with MiXCR, one row per CDR3 protein. The sample lists fewer than 100,000 distinct CDR3 sequences; under 13% were seen once. This clonotype was seen only a few times. J was trimmed by 0 bases and V by 2 bases; bases with no gene match: 5. Germline V gene sequence: CDR1 SGHTA, CDR2 FQGNSA. CDR3 length: 17 amino acids. Time point in this sample: patch test 3, about 24 weeks after DPC sensitization. Treatment noted: therapeutic diphenylcyclopropenone sensitization with weekly scalp DPC. This sequence joins TRBV7-2 and TRBJ2-3; 10 positions match TRBD2. This specimen was whole blood, taken in connection with sensitization to the hapten diphenylcyclopropenone (DPC). The sequence was collected from a woman aged 25-40 years with alopecia areata. Some clones in this sample may be carry-over from other donors' samples. CDR3 DNA sequence: TGTGCCAGCAGCTTAAGGGCTAGCGGGAGTAGCACAGATACGCAGTATTTT. This translates into CASSLRASGSSTDTQYF.